This T cell receptor beta chain emerged from a study of technical replicates of blood from a handful of donors. CDR1 SGHVS and CDR2 FNYEAQ come from the germline V gene. CDR3 length: 20 amino acids. Trimming took 7 bases from V and 0 from J, leaving 25 bases between them. Libraries were prepared by immunoSEQ multiplex PCR; TCRdb keeps only in-frame clonotypes and omits some of them. Of 64,000 or so clones in the sample, approximately 96% were seen once. The chain is built from TRBV7-6 and TRBJ2-6; a possible D gene is TRBD2 (6 bases). Specimen: T cells isolated from PBMCs. This clonotype was obtained from a human donor in good health. CDR3 sequence: CASKSGPRDSSISGANVLTF. DNA for the CDR3: TGTGCCAGCAAATCGGGTCCGAGGGACTCCTCAATCTCTGGGGCCAACGTCCTGACTTTC.